This T cell receptor beta chain was recorded in a study of human T cells and chemical hapten exposure. This clonotype was detected ten times or more. Authors' data handling: From around 25,000 to 690,000 TCRs were found per sample, with a median of 95,638. MiXCR, run by TCRdb on the RACE reads, gives a single entry per CDR3 protein. TCRdb, rather than the study authors, made the V and J calls. The sample yields 95,000 to 150,000 distinct CDR3 sequences, around 13% seen once. Trimming pared 0 bases from V and 6 bases from J, leaving 17 bases between. The length of the CDR3 is 15 residues. The V gene's germline CDR1 is DFQATT and CDR2 SNEGSKA (reference sequence). The time point here: patch test 1, 2 weeks after DPC sensitization. Treatment reported: therapeutic diphenylcyclopropenone sensitization with weekly scalp DPC.

The sample was whole blood, taken in connection with sensitization to the hapten diphenylcyclopropenone (DPC). This chain joins TRBV20-1 and TRBJ1-1; D not resolved. The sequence derives from a man aged 18 to 29 with alopecia areata. Some clones in this sample may be carry-over from other donors' samples. CDR3 protein: CSARDLGVGTPEAFF. The CDR3 region has the DNA TGCAGTGCTAGAGATCTCGGGGTAGGAACACCTGAAGCTTTCTTT.